The rows below give T cell receptor beta chains drawn from one sample of a study of blood T cell repertoires in COVID-19. Data came from immunoSEQ multiplex PCR; TCRdb stores just in-frame clones and leaves some out. The table shows some 300,000 clones, with 70% to 90% occurring only once. Sequencing was performed on peripheral blood. These receptor sequences come from a woman in her 70s with COVID-19, enrolled during active disease. The CDR3 runs from the conserved cysteine through the conserved F or W. The D gene is left open where the match is weak. A row's size may be missing; if present it is once, few, many or a size class.

j_call: TRBJ2-3
d_call: .
v_call: TRBV5-1
clone_size: few
cdr3_aa: CASSFGQYDNRDTQYF
cdr3_nt: TGCGCCAGCAGCTTCGGCCAATACGACAATAGAGATACGCAGTATTTT

j_call: TRBJ2-7
d_call: .
v_call: TRBV6-6
clone_size: .
cdr3_aa: CASANNYEQYF
cdr3_nt: TGTGCCAGCGCCAACAACTACGAGCAGTACTTC

j_call: TRBJ2-7
d_call: TRBD2
v_call: TRBV19
clone_size: .
cdr3_aa: CAILAGVYEQYF
cdr3_nt: TGTGCCATACTAGCGGGGGTCTACGAGCAGTACTTC

j_call: TRBJ1-2
d_call: .
v_call: TRBV5-1
clone_size: .
cdr3_aa: CASSTAGDYGYTF
cdr3_nt: TGCGCCAGCAGCACCGCGGGGGACTATGGCTACACCTTC

j_call: TRBJ2-7
d_call: .
v_call: TRBV6-2/TRBV6-3
clone_size: .
cdr3_aa: CASSWSRGYYEQYF
cdr3_nt: TGTGCCAGCAGCTGGTCTCGGGGTTACTACGAGCAGTACTTC

j_call: TRBJ1-3
d_call: .
v_call: TRBV6-5
clone_size: .
cdr3_aa: CASYSGNTIYF
cdr3_nt: TGTGCCAGTTACTCTGGAAACACCATATATTTT

j_call: TRBJ2-7
d_call: .
v_call: TRBV27
clone_size: .
cdr3_aa: CASSLSVLYEQYF
cdr3_nt: TGTGCCAGCAGTTTATCCGTTCTCTACGAGCAGTACTTC

j_call: TRBJ1-1
d_call: TRBD1
v_call: TRBV28
clone_size: few
cdr3_aa: CAGGQTTEAFF
cdr3_nt: TGTGCCGGGGGACAGACTACTGAAGCTTTCTTT

j_call: TRBJ1-2
d_call: TRBD1
v_call: TRBV3-1/TRBV3-2
clone_size: .
cdr3_aa: CASAQGANGYTF
cdr3_nt: TGTGCCAGCGCACAGGGGGCGAATGGCTACACCTTC

j_call: TRBJ1-2
d_call: .
v_call: TRBV28
clone_size: .
cdr3_aa: CASSPLRANYGYTF
cdr3_nt: TGTGCCAGCAGCCCCTTGAGAGCTAACTATGGCTACACCTTC

j_call: TRBJ1-1
d_call: .
v_call: TRBV7-6
clone_size: .
cdr3_aa: CASSLVGGSAEAFF
cdr3_nt: TGTGCCAGCAGCTTAGTGGGGGGGAGTGCTGAAGCTTTCTTT

j_call: TRBJ2-5
d_call: TRBD2
v_call: TRBV2
clone_size: .
cdr3_aa: CASSVAGLGETQYF
cdr3_nt: TGTGCCAGCAGTGTAGCGGGGCTAGGGGAGACCCAGTACTTC

j_call: TRBJ1-1
d_call: TRBD1
v_call: TRBV5-1
clone_size: .
cdr3_aa: CASSLDDRGDTEAFF
cdr3_nt: TGCGCCAGCAGCTTGGATGACAGGGGAGACACTGAAGCTTTCTTT

j_call: TRBJ2-3
d_call: .
v_call: TRBV3-1/TRBV3-2
clone_size: .
cdr3_aa: CASSFSRTDTQYF
cdr3_nt: TGTGCCAGCTCCTTTAGCCGCACAGATACGCAGTATTTT

j_call: TRBJ1-5
d_call: .
v_call: TRBV5-1
clone_size: .
cdr3_aa: CASSLGDLPGQPQHF
cdr3_nt: TGCGCCAGCAGCTTGGGAGACCTACCAGGTCAGCCCCAGCATTTT

j_call: TRBJ2-5
d_call: TRBD1
v_call: TRBV24-1
clone_size: .
cdr3_aa: CATSDSGTGGETQYF
cdr3_nt: TGTGCCACCAGTGATTCAGGGACAGGAGGAGAGACCCAGTACTTC